This T cell receptor (beta chain) was captured by sequencing in a study of post-analysis software for immune sequencing data. Study context: Several disease courses (relapsing-remitting, secondary progressive and progressive-relapsing) of multiple sclerosis were included.

Included in the TCR beta cDNA libraries were unique molecular identifiers. When roughly 1 to 10 million T cells were used, they gave approximately 450,000 cDNA molecules. TCRdb analysed the PCR reads with MiXCR anew, one entry per CDR3 protein. The sample contains approximately 730,000 distinct CDR3 sequences, 46% of which appear only once. This clonotype has only one observation. The antigen is not known. Study results and caveats: Significantly lower normalized Chao1 diversity was found in patients with multiple sclerosis relative to controls. Under F measure analysis, samples from one preparation batch co-clustered strongly.

The source is a girl aged 5-17 years with multiple sclerosis. Sequences were obtained from blood.

Here the CDR3 reads CASSGTTGGGQHF. The CDR3 DNA reads TGTGCCAGTAGTGGGACTACAGGGGGCGGACAGCATTTT. The rearrangement links TRBV19 to TRBJ1-5, with 9 bases that match TRBD1. The V and J ends lost 5 bases and 13 bases, in that order; junction bases with no gene match: 9. The CDR3 has 13 amino acids. The germline V gene encodes CDR1 LNHDA and CDR2 SQIVND (reference sequence).